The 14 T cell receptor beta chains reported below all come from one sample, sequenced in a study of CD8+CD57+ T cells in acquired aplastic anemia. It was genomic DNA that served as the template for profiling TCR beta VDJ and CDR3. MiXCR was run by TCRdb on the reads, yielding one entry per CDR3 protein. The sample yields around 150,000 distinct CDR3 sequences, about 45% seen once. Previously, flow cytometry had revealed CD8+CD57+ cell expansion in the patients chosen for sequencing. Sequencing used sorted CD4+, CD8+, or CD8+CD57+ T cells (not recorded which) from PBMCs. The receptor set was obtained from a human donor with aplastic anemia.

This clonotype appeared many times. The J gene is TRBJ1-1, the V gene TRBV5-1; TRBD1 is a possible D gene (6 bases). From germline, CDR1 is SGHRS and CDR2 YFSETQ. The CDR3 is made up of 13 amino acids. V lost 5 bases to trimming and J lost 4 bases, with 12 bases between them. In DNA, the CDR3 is TGCGCCAGCAGACTAGGGGGTACCACTGAAGCTTTCTTT. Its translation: CASRLGGTTEAFF.

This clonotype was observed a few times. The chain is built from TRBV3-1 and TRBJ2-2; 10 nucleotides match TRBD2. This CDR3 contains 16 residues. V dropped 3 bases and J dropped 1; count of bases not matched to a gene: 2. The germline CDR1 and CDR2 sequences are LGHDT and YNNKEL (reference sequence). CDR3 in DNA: TGTGCCAGCAGCCAGCCTAGCGGGGGGAACACCGGGGAGCTGTTTTTT. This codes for CASSQPSGGNTGELFF.

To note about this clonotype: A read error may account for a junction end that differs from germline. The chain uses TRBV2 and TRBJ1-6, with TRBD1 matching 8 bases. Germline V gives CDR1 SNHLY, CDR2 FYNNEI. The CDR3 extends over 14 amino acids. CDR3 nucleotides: TGTGCCAGCAGGACGGACAGGGATAGTTCACCCCCCCACTTT. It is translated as CASRTDRDSSPPHF.

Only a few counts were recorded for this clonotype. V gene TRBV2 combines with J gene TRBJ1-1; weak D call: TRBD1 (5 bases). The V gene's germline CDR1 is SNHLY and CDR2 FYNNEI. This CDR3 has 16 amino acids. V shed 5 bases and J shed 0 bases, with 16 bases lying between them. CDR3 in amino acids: CASSPQGDIMNTEAFF. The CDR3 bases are TGTGCCAGCAGTCCCCAGGGTGACATCATGAACACTGAAGCTTTCTTT.

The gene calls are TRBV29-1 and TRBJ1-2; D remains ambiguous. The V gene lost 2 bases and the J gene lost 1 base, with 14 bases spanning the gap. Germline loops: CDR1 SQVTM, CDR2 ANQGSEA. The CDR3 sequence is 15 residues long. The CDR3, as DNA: TGCAGCGTTGAATTACGGCAGGTCTATAACTATGGCTACACCTTC. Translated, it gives CSVELRQVYNYGYTF.

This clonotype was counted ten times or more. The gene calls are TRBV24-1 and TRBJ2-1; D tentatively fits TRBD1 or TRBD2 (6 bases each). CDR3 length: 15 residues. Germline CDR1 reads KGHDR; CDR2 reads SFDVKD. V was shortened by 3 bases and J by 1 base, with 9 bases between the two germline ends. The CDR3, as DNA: TGTGCCACCAGTGATGGGGGGACATCCTACAATGAGCAGTTCTTC. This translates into CATSDGGTSYNEQFF.

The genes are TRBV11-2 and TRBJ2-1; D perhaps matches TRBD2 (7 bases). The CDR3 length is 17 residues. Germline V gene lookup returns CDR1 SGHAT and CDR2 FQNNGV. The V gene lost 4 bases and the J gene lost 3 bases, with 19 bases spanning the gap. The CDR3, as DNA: TGTGCCAGCAGCTCCGCGGGGGTGGGGGCGGTCTACAATGAGCAGTTCTTC. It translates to CASSSAGVGAVYNEQFF.

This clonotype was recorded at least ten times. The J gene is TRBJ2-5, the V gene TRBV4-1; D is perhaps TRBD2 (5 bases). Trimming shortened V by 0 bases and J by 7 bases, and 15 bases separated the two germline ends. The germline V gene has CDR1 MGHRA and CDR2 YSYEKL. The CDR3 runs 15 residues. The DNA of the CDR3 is TGCGCCAGCAGCCAAGATCCGGCCGTGAGCGGGACCCAGTACTTC. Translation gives CASSQDPAVSGTQYF.

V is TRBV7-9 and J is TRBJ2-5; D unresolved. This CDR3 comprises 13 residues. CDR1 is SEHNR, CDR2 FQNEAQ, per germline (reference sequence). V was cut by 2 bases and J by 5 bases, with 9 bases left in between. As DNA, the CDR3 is TGTGCCAGCAGCTTACCCCGTGGGGAGACCCAGTACTTC. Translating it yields CASSLPRGETQYF.

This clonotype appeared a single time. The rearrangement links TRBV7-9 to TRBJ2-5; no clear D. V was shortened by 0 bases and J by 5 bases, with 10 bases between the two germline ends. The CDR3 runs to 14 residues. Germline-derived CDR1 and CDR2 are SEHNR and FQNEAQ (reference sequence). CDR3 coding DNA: TGTGCCAGCAGCTTAGCTGCAGGATTGGAGACCCAGTACTTC. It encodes CASSLAAGLETQYF.

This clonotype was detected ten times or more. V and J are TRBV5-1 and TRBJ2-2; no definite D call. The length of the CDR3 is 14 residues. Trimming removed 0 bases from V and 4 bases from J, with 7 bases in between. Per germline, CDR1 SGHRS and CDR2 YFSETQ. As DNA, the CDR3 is TGCGCCAGCAGCTTGGAGGGCCGCACCGGGGAGCTGTTTTTT. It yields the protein CASSLEGRTGELFF.

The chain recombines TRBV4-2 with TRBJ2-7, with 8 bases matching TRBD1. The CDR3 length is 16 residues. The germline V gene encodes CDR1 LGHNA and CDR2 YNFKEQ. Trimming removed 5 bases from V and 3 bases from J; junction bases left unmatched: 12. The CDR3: CASSTRQGPPYYEQYF. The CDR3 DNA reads TGTGCCAGCAGCACAAGACAGGGGCCTCCCTACTACGAGCAGTACTTC.

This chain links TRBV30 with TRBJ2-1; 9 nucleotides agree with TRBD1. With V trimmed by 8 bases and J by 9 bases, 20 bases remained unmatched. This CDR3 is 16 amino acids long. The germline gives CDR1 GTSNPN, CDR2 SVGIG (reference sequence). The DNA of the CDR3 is TGTGCCGGAGGGGAAGGGGACAGGGTTTCGTCGGGTGAGCAGTTCTTC. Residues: CAGGEGDRVSSGEQFF. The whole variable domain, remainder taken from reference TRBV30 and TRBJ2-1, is SQTIHQWPATLVQPVGSPLSLECTVEGTSNPNLYWYRQAAGRGLQLLFYSVGIGQISSEVPQNLSASRPQDRQFILSSKKLLLSDSGFYLCAGGEGDRVSSGEQFFGPGTRLTVL.

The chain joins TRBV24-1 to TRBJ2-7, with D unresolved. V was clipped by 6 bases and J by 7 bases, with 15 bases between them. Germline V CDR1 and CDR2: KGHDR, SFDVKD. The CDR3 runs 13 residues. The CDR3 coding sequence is TGTGCCACCAGTCAGGACGCTAAGTCGGAGCAGTACTTC. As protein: CATSQDAKSEQYF.